The rows below give T cell receptor beta chains drawn from one sample of a study of shared clonotypes between healthy human individuals. Using immunoSEQ multiplex PCR, the repertoire was profiled, and TCRdb retains in-frame clones only, with some absent. The sample has 640,000 or so clones; roughly 70% are singletons. The sequencing sample was made of memory CD4+ T cells sorted from blood. These receptors were obtained from a woman under 40 in good health. Both conserved end residues are part of each CDR3. The order of the fields is CDR3 DNA, CDR3 protein, D gene, V gene, clone size, J gene. D genes are given only for firm matches. For some rows the clone size is stated as once, few or many, or as a class when expanded; others skip it.

TGTGCCAGCAGCCGGGGGATTGGGGATACGCAGTATTTT | CASSRGIGDTQYF | . | TRBV11-3 | . | TRBJ2-3
TGTGCCAGCAGCTTGACTGGGACTAGCGACGAGCAGTACTTC | CASSLTGTSDEQYF | TRBD2 | TRBV5-6 | few | TRBJ2-7
TGCGCCAGCAGCTTGGTAGCTAGCGGGAAAGTAGGGCAGTTCTTC | CASSLVASGKVGQFF | TRBD2 | TRBV5-1 | once | TRBJ2-1
TGTGCCACCTCTTGGAAGACGGATTATGGCTACACCTTC | CATSWKTDYGYTF | . | TRBV28 | . | TRBJ1-2
TGTGCCTGGAGTGCTCAAAGCAATCAGCCCCAGCATTTT | CAWSAQSNQPQHF | . | TRBV30 | . | TRBJ1-5
TGTGCCAGCAGCTTACAGCGGGAGAGGTCAGATACGCAGTATTTT | CASSLQRERSDTQYF | TRBD2 | TRBV11-2 | few | TRBJ2-3
TGTGCCAGCTCACCTTCAGGGGTGGGGTATGGCTACACCTTC | CASSPSGVGYGYTF | . | TRBV18 | . | TRBJ1-2
TGCGCCAGCAGCTTGGGGGGCCTAGCGGGTAACACCGGGGAGCTGTTTTTT | CASSLGGLAGNTGELFF | TRBD2 | TRBV5-1 | . | TRBJ2-2
TGTGCCAGCAGCTTGTGGCAGACGTCTGGCTATGGCTACACCTTC | CASSLWQTSGYGYTF | . | TRBV5-6 | . | TRBJ1-2
TGTGCCAGGACGGAAACCTACGAGCAGTACTTC | CARTETYEQYF | . | TRBV6-4 | . | TRBJ2-7
TGTGCCAGCAGTAATATAGACGGGTTTGAAGCTTTCTTT | CASSNIDGFEAFF | . | TRBV28 | . | TRBJ1-1
TGTGCCAGCAGTGAGAGGGTGGCCGGAAACACCATATATTTT | CASSERVAGNTIYF | . | TRBV6-1 | . | TRBJ1-3
TGTGCCAGTAGTACCCCCGGGACAGGTAAAAACATTCAGTACTTC | CASSTPGTGKNIQYF | TRBD1 | TRBV19 | once | TRBJ2-4
TGTGCCAGCAGCTTAGTCGCTAGCGGGAGCCTTCAACCTCAGTACTTC | CASSLVASGSLQPQYF | TRBD2 | TRBV7-8 | . | TRBJ2-7
TGTGCCAGCAGCCGCCCTGGGGTCACTCTTCCCCACGAGCAGTACTTC | CASSRPGVTLPHEQYF | . | TRBV27 | once | TRBJ2-7
TGTGCCAGCAGTCTCATAGCGGGCTCCTACAATGAGCAGTTCTTC | CASSLIAGSYNEQFF | TRBD2 | TRBV27 | . | TRBJ2-1
TGTGCCAGCAGCCCCAACGGGAGGACTGGGGCCAACGTCCTGACTTTC | CASSPNGRTGANVLTF | TRBD2 | TRBV7-8 | few | TRBJ2-6
TGTGCCAGCAGCCGACAACCGGGACTAGCGGGAGAGATAGACAATGAGCAGTTCTTC | CASSRQPGLAGEIDNEQFF | TRBD2 | TRBV7-2 | . | TRBJ2-1
TGCGCCAGCTTTCAGTATTCAGGCCCCCGGGAAAACATTCAGTACTTC | CASFQYSGPRENIQYF | . | TRBV10-2 | . | TRBJ2-4
TGTGCCAGCAGCCCTCATCAGGGGGTTGACTACACCTTC | CASSPHQGVDYTF | TRBD1 | TRBV11-2 | . | TRBJ1-2
TGCAGCGTGAGATCGGAGAGGAGGCTAGAGACCCAGTACTTC | CSVRSERRLETQYF | . | TRBV29-1 | . | TRBJ2-5
TGTGCCAGCAACCAGGGGGGGTATCAGCCCCAGCATTTT | CASNQGGYQPQHF | TRBD1 | TRBV7-9 | . | TRBJ1-5
TGCACCAGCAGCCAAGATCTTATATGCAGGGGGGGGAATCAGCCCCAGCATTTT | CTSSQDLICRGGNQPQHF | . | TRBV1 | . | TRBJ1-5
TGCAGCGCCACCCTACAGGGGGCGGCTAATGAAAAACTGTTTTTT | CSATLQGAANEKLFF | TRBD1 | TRBV29-1 | . | TRBJ1-4
TGTGCCAGCAGTTTAGATGCTAGCGGGAGAAGTTTATACTTC | CASSLDASGRSLYF | TRBD2 | TRBV28 | . | TRBJ2-7
TGTGCCACCCTTCGTGGGGATACGCAGTATTTT | CATLRGDTQYF | . | TRBV15 | . | TRBJ2-3
TGTGCCAGCAGCTCGACAGGGACTATGAACACTGAAGCTTTCTTT | CASSSTGTMNTEAFF | TRBD1 | TRBV11-1 | . | TRBJ1-1
TGTGCCAGCAGCCTAAGGACTAGCGGGAGATTTACTAGCTCCTACGAGCAGTACTTC | CASSLRTSGRFTSSYEQYF | TRBD2 | TRBV5-4 | . | TRBJ2-7
TGTGCCAGCAGCTCCCGGTTCTCCTACGAGCAGTACTTC | CASSSRFSYEQYF | . | TRBV7-9 | . | TRBJ2-7
TGCGCCAGCAGCTTGGGGACTACGAACACCGGGGAGCTGTTTTTT | CASSLGTTNTGELFF | . | TRBV5-1 | few | TRBJ2-2
TGTGCCAGCAGTGAACTTTTCGGGGACTCCCCCTACAATGAGCAGTTCTTC | CASSELFGDSPYNEQFF | . | TRBV2 | once | TRBJ2-1
TGTGCCAGCAGCAAAGTAAGCGACGAGCAGTACTTC | CASSKVSDEQYF | . | TRBV7-9 | few | TRBJ2-7
TGTGCCAGCAGCCCCGGGACTAGCGGGAGGGATACGCAGTATTTT | CASSPGTSGRDTQYF | TRBD2 | TRBV5-6 | . | TRBJ2-3
TGTGCCAGTAGTACACAGCGGGCAGGGGGTTGGGCCCAGTACTTC | CASSTQRAGGWAQYF | . | TRBV19 | . | TRBJ2-5
TGTGCCAGCAGACCTGGGGCAGGGCCAACTGAAGCTTTCTTT | CASRPGAGPTEAFF | . | TRBV6-6 | . | TRBJ1-1
TGTGCCAGCAGCCCTGGTTGGCTAGCGGGAGCAGAGACCCAGTACTTC | CASSPGWLAGAETQYF | TRBD2 | TRBV14 | . | TRBJ2-5
TGTGCCAGCAGTTTTTTCGGAGTCACTAATGAAAAACTGTTTTTT | CASSFFGVTNEKLFF | . | TRBV28 | . | TRBJ1-4
TGTGCCAGCAGCGGGGACTTGAGGGAAAACACCATATATTTT | CASSGDLRENTIYF | . | TRBV7-2 | . | TRBJ1-3
TGCGCCAGCAGCGGCGACAGCTATGGCTACACCTTC | CASSGDSYGYTF | . | TRBV5-1 | . | TRBJ1-2
TGTGCCAGCAGTCCAGCCCTCGGGACAACCGGGGAGCTGTTTTTT | CASSPALGTTGELFF | . | TRBV27 | once | TRBJ2-2
TGTGCCAGCCAAGCCACGGGGGGAGGTTCCAATCAGCCCCAGCATTTT | CASQATGGGSNQPQHF | . | TRBV25-1 | . | TRBJ1-5
TGTGCCAGCAGTCCTAATCTGGGCGCTGGTGGCTACACCTTC | CASSPNLGAGGYTF | . | TRBV28 | . | TRBJ1-2
TGTGCCAGCTCCCAGGGACAGGGGCGGGTGAACACTGAAGCTTTCTTT | CASSQGQGRVNTEAFF | TRBD1 | TRBV18 | few | TRBJ1-1
TGTGCCAGTAGTCCCCTCGACAGGGGAGGCACTGGGGCCAACGTCCTGACTTTC | CASSPLDRGGTGANVLTF | TRBD1 | TRBV19 | . | TRBJ2-6
TGTGCCAGCAGCGTAGCCTTCGATCAGCCCCAGCATTTT | CASSVAFDQPQHF | . | TRBV9 | . | TRBJ1-5
TGTGCCAGTAGTACCACGGGACAGGGCGGAAACTATGGCTACACCTTC | CASSTTGQGGNYGYTF | TRBD1 | TRBV19 | once | TRBJ1-2
TGTGCCAGCAGTTCACCGGGACTAGCGTGGGGTTACGAGCAGTACTTC | CASSSPGLAWGYEQYF | TRBD2 | TRBV28 | . | TRBJ2-7
TGTGCCAGTATTTCAGGGTCAACTAATGAAAAACTGTTTTTT | CASISGSTNEKLFF | . | TRBV19 | . | TRBJ1-4
TGTGCCAGCAGCTCCGGGACTCACTCTGGAAACACCATATATTTT | CASSSGTHSGNTIYF | . | TRBV11-3 | few | TRBJ1-3
TGTGCCAGCAGCCAAGACTCGTGGGGAGAAAAACTGTTTTTT | CASSQDSWGEKLFF | . | TRBV4-2 | . | TRBJ1-4
TGTGCCAGCAGCTCTAACTTAGGGGACTATGGCTACACCTTC | CASSSNLGDYGYTF | . | TRBV5-4 | . | TRBJ1-2
TGCAGTGCTAGGGAGGATAGGGAGCAGTTCTTC | CSAREDREQFF | . | TRBV20-1 | . | TRBJ2-1
TGCGCCAGCAGCTTACAGGGTCAAGAGACCCAGTACTTC | CASSLQGQETQYF | . | TRBV5-1 | once | TRBJ2-5
TGCGCCAGCAGCGCGGCAGGGGCCGACACCGGGGAGCTGTTTTTT | CASSAAGADTGELFF | . | TRBV5-1 | . | TRBJ2-2
TGTGCCAGCAGTTTTGGGTACCCGGACTTGCTAAACCATCCTCCTGCCTACGAGCAGTACTTC | CASSFGYPDLLNHPPAYEQYF | . | TRBV28 | . | TRBJ2-7
TGTGCCAGCAGCCGACAGGGAGGCGAAAAACTGTTTTTT | CASSRQGGEKLFF | TRBD1 | TRBV25-1 | . | TRBJ1-4
TGTGCCAGCAGCTTAGGAACAGGAGGCACAGATACGCAGTATTTT | CASSLGTGGTDTQYF | . | TRBV11-2 | . | TRBJ2-3
TGTGCCATCAGTGAGTCGACCGGGGGGAACTATGGCTACACCTTC | CAISESTGGNYGYTF | . | TRBV10-3 | . | TRBJ1-2
TGCGCCAGCAGCTTGGTAGTGACTTCGGGGGCCAACGTCCTGACTTTC | CASSLVVTSGANVLTF | . | TRBV5-1 | . | TRBJ2-6
TGTGCCAGTAGTATAACAGGGGGCAACAATGAGCAGTTCTTC | CASSITGGNNEQFF | TRBD1 | TRBV19 | . | TRBJ2-1